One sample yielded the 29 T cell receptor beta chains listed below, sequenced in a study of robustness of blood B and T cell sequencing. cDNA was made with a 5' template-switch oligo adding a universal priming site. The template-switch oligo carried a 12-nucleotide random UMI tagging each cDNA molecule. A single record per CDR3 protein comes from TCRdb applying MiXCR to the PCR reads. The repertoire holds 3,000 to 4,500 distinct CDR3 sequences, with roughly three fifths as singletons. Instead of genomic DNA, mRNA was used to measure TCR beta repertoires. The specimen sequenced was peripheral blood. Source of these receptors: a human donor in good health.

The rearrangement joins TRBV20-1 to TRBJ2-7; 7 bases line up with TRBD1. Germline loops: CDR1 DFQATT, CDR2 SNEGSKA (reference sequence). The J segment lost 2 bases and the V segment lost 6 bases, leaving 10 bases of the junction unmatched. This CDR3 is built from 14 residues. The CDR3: CSAAQGSRTYEQYF. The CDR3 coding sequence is TGCAGTGCGGCACAGGGGTCCAGGACCTACGAGCAGTACTTC.

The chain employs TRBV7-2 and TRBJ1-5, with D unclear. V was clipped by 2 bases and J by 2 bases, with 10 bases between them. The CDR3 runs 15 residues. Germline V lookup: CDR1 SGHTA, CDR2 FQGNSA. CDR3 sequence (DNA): TGTGCCAGCAGCTTAACCGGACCTGGCAATCAGCCCCAGCATTTT. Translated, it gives CASSLTGPGNQPQHF.

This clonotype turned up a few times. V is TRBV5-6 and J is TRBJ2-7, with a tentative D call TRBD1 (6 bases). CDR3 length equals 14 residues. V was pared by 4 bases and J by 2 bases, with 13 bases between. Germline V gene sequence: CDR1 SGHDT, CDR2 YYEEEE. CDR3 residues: CASSVGQLTYEQYF. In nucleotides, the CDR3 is TGTGCCAGCAGCGTAGGACAGTTGACCTACGAGCAGTACTTC.

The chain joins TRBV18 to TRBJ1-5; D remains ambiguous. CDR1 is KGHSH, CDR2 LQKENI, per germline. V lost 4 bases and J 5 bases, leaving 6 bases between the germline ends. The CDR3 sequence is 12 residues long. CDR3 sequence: CASSQYDQPQHF. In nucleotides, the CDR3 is TGTGCCAGCTCACAGTATGATCAGCCCCAGCATTTT.

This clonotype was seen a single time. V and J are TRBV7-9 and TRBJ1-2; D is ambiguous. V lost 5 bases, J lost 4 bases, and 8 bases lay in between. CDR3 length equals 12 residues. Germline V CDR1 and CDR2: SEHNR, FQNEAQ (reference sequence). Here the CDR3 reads CASSRDFYGYTF. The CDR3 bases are TGTGCCAGCAGCAGGGATTTCTATGGCTACACCTTC.

The DNA for the CDR3 is TGCAGTGCTAGTAAGCGAACCTCCTACGAGCAGTACTTC. Residues: CSASKRTSYEQYF. V and J are TRBV20-1 and TRBJ2-7; D is unresolved. The CDR3 totals 13 residues. The germline V and J ends were trimmed by 3 bases and 0 bases, with 9 bases remaining between them. Looked up from germline, CDR1 is DFQATT and CDR2 is SNEGSKA (reference sequence).

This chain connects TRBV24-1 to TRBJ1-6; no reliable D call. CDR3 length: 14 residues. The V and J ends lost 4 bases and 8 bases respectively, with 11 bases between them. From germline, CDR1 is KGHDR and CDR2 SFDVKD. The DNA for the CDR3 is TGTGCCACCAGTGACCTCCCGTGGGATTCACCCCTCCACTTT. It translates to CATSDLPWDSPLHF.

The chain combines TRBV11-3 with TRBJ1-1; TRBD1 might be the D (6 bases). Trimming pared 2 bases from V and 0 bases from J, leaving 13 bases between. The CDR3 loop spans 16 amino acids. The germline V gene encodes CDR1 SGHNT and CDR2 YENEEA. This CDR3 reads CASSLLGAGLNTEAFF. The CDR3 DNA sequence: TGTGCCAGCAGCTTATTGGGGGCAGGCTTGAACACTGAAGCTTTCTTT.

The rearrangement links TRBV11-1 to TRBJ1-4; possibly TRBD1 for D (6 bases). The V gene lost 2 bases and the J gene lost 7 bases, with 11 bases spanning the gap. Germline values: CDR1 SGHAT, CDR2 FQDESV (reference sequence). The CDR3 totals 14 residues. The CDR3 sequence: CASSLQQGGEKLFF. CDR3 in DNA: TGTGCCAGCAGCTTACAACAGGGTGGTGAAAAACTGTTTTTT.

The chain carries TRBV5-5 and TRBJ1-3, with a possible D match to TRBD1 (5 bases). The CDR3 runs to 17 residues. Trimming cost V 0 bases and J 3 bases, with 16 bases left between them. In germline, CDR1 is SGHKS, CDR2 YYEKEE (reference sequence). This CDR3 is CASSLVPRDIYGNTIYF. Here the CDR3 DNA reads TGTGCCAGCAGCTTGGTACCCAGGGATATTTATGGAAACACCATATATTTT.

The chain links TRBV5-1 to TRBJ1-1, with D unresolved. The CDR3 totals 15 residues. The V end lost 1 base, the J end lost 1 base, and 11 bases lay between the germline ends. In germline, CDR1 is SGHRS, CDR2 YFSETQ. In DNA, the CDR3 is TGCGCCAGCAGCTTGCGCCCCTCTTCGAACACTGAAGCTTTCTTT. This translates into CASSLRPSSNTEAFF.

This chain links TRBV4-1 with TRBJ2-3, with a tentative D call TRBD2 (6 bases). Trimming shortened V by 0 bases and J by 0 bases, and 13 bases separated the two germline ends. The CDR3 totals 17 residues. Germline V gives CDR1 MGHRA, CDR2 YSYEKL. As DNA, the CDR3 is TGCGCCAGCAGCCAAGATCAGGTAGCGGCTAGCACAGATACGCAGTATTTT. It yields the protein CASSQDQVAASTDTQYF.

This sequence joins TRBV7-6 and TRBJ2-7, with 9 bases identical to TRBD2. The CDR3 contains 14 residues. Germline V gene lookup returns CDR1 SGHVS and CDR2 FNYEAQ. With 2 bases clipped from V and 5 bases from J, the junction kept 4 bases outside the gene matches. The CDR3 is CASSLRGGADEQYF. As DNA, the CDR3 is TGTGCCAGCAGCTTACGCGGGGGGGCCGACGAGCAGTACTTC.

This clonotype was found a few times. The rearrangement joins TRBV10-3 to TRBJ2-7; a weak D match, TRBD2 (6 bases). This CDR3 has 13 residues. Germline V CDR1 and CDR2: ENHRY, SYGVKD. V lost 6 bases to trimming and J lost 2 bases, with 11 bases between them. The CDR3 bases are TGTGCCATCAGCCGCGGGACGGCCTACGAGCAGTACTTC. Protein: CAISRGTAYEQYF.

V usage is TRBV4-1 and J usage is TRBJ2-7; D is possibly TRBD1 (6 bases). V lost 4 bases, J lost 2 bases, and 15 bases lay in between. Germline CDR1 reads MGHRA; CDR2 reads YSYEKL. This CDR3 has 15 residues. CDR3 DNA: TGCGCCAGCAGCCCCCGCGAGGACAGTCCCTACGAGCAGTACTTC. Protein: CASSPREDSPYEQYF.

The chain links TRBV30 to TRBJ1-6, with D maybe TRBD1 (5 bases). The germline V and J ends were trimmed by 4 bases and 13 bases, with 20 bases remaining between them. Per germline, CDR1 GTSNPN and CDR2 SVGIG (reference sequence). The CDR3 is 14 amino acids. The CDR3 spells CAWTRDALEGPLHF. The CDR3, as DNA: TGTGCCTGGACCAGGGACGCCCTGGAGGGTCCCCTCCACTTT.

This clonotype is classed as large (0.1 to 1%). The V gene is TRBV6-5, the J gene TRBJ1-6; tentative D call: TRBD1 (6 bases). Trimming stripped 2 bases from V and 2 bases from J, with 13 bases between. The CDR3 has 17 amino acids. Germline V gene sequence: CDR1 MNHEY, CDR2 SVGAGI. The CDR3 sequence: CASSYTPGVAYNSPLHF. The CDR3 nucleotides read TGTGCCAGCAGTTACACCCCAGGGGTAGCCTATAATTCACCCCTCCACTTT.

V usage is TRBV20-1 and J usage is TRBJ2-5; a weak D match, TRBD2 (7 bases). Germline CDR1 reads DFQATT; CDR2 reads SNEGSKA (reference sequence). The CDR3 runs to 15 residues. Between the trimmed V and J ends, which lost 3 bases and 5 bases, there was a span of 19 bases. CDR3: CSASLSGGGRETQYF. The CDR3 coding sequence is TGCAGTGCTAGCCTGTCCGGCGGGGGCCGGGAGACCCAGTACTTC.

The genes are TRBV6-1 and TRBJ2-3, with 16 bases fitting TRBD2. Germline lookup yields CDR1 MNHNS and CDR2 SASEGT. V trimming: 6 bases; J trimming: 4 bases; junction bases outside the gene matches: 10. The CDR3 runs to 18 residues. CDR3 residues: CASRAFPGLAGGSDTQYF. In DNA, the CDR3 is TGTGCCAGCAGGGCCTTCCCGGGACTAGCGGGGGGGTCAGATACGCAGTATTTT.

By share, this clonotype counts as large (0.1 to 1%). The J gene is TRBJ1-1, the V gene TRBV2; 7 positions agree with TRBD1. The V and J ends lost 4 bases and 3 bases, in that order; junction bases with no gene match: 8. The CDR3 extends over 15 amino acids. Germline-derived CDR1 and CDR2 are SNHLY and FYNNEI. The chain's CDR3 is CASSGTGSAYTEAFF. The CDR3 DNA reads TGTGCCAGCAGTGGGACAGGATCCGCGTACACTGAAGCTTTCTTT.

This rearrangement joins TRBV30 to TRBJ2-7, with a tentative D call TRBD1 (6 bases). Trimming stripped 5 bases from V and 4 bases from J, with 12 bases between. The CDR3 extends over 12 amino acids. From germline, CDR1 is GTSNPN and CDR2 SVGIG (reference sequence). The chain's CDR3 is CAWGRGTYEQYF. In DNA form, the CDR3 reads TGTGCCTGGGGCAGGGGAACATACGAGCAGTACTTC.

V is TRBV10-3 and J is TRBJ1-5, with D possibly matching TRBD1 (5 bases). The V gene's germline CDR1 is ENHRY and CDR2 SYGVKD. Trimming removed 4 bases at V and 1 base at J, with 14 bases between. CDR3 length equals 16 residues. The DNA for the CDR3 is TGTGCCATCAGTGCACAACCGGGACTCAGCAATCAGCCCCAGCATTTT. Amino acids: CAISAQPGLSNQPQHF.

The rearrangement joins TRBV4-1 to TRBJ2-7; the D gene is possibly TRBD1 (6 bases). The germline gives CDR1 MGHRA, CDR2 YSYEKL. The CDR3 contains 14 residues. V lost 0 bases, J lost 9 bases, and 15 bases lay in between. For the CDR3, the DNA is TGCGCCAGCAGCCAAGAAAGCAGGGGACACCGGCAGTACTTC. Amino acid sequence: CASSQESRGHRQYF.

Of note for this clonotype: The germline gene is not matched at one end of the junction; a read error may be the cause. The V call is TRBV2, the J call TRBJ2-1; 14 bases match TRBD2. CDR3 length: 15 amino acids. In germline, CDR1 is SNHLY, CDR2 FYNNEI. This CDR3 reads CASSEASTSGGARLF. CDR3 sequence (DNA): TGTGCCAGCAGTGAAGCATCGACTAGCGGGGGGGCCAGACTCTTC.

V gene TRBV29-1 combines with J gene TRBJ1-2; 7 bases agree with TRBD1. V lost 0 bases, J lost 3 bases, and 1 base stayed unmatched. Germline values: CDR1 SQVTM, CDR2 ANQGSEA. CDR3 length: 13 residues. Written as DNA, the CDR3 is TGCAGCGTTGAAGATGACAGGGACTATGGCTACACCTTC. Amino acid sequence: CSVEDDRDYGYTF.

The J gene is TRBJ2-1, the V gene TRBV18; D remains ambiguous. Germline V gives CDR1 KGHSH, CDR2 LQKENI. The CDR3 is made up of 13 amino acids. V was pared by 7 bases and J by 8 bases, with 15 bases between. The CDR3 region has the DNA TGTGCCAGCTTTCCGCCCGGATGGGATGAGCAGTTCTTC. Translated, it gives CASFPPGWDEQFF. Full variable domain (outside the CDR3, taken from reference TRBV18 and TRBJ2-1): NAGVMQNPRHLVRRRGQEARLRCSPMKGHSHVYWYRQLPEEGLKFMVYLQKENIIDESGMPKERFSAEFPKEGPSILRIQQVVRGDSAAYFCASFPPGWDEQFFGPGTRLTVL.

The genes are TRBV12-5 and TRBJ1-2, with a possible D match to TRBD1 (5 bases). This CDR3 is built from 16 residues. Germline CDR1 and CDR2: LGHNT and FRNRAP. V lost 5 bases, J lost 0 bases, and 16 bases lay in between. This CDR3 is CASGRDGAAANYGYTF. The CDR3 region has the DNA TGTGCTAGTGGTCGGGACGGAGCCGCAGCTAACTATGGCTACACCTTC. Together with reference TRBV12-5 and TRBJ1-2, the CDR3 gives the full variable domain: DARVTQTPRHKVTEMGQEVTMRCQPILGHNTVFWYRQTMMQGLELLAYFRNRAPLDDSGMPKDRFSAEMPDATLATLKIQPSEPRDSAVYFCASGRDGAAANYGYTFGSGTRLTVV.

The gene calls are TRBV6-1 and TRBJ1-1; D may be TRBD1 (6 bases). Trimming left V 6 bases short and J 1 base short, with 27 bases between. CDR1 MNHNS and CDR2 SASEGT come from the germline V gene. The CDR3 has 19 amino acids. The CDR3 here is CASSPAFGGVEGGNTEAFF. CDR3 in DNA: TGTGCCAGCAGCCCCGCCTTTGGAGGGGTCGAAGGGGGGAACACTGAAGCTTTCTTT.

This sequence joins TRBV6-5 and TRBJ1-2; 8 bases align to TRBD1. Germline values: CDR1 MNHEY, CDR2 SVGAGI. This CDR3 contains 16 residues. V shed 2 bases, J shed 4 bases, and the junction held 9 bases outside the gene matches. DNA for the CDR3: TGTGCCAGCAGTTACAGCGCAGGGGGCGAACCCTATGGCTACACCTTC. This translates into CASSYSAGGEPYGYTF.